This passage covers 13 T cell receptor beta chains from one sample sequenced in a study of blood T cell repertoires in COVID-19. Clones were sequenced by immunoSEQ multiplex PCR, and TCRdb holds only the in-frame ones, with some missing. The table records 150,000 or so clones, 87% of them present only once. The sample comprised PBMCs or T cells enriched from blood (not recorded which). Receptor source: a woman in her thirties or forties who had been exposed to COVID-19.

The J gene is TRBJ2-7, the V gene TRBV3-1 (or the pseudogene TRBV3-2); 8 bases are shared with TRBD1. V gave up 0 bases and J gave up 7 bases; unmatched junction bases: 8. This CDR3 region has 15 residues. CDR1 and CDR2 (germline): LGHDT, YNNKEL (reference sequence). CDR3 amino acids: CASSQDYQGAGEQYF. Here the CDR3 DNA reads TGTGCCAGCAGCCAAGATTATCAGGGGGCGGGTGAGCAGTACTTC.

This clone came up once. The rearrangement joins TRBV3-1 (or the pseudogene TRBV3-2) to TRBJ1-3; 10 nucleotides match TRBD1. The trim removed 4 bases at V and 6 bases at J, leaving 3 bases unmatched. The CDR3 consists of 14 residues. Germline loops: CDR1 LGHDT, CDR2 YNNKEL (reference sequence). DNA for the CDR3: TGTGCCAGCAGCCCCGGGACAGGGGCAAACACCATATATTTT. Translating gives CASSPGTGANTIYF.

The J gene is TRBJ1-2, the V gene TRBV9; 8 positions match TRBD1. The CDR3 is 15 residues long. The junction had 4 bases not matched to a gene; V was cut back by 2 bases and J by 1 base. CDR1 is SGDLS, CDR2 YYNGEE, per germline. The CDR3 region has the DNA TGTGCCAGCAGCGTTCTGGACAGGGATAACTATGGCTACACCTTC. Its protein is CASSVLDRDNYGYTF.

This clone was counted only a few times. The chain joins TRBV10-1 to TRBJ1-1; D gene ambiguous. The CDR3 sequence is 13 residues long. Germline assignment: CDR1 WNHNN and CDR2 SYGVQD (reference sequence). V was shortened by 5 bases and J by 1 base, with 8 bases between the two germline ends. The CDR3 loop reads CASSKRENTEAFF. In DNA form, the CDR3 reads TGCGCCAGCAGTAAACGGGAGAACACTGAAGCTTTCTTT.

The chain recombines TRBV3-1 (or the pseudogene TRBV3-2) with TRBJ1-2; D gene ambiguous. This CDR3 has 13 amino acids. The V and J ends lost 1 base and 3 bases respectively, with 6 bases between them. Germline V lookup: CDR1 LGHDT, CDR2 YNNKEL (reference sequence). CDR3 sequence (DNA): TGTGCCAGCAGCCAAGTCCCTGACTATGGCTACACCTTC. This sequence encodes CASSQVPDYGYTF.

The V and J genes are TRBV28 and TRBJ2-7; no clear D. The CDR3 extends over 11 amino acids. CDR1 is MDHEN and CDR2 is SYDVKM in the germline V gene. V lost 3 bases and J 9 bases, leaving 9 bases between the germline ends. The CDR3 here is CASSLTGPQYF. The CDR3 nucleotides are TGTGCCAGCAGTTTGACGGGTCCGCAGTACTTC.

The rearrangement joins TRBV6-5 to TRBJ1-5; D gene ambiguous. Looked up from germline, CDR1 is MNHEY and CDR2 is SVGAGI. Trimming stripped 2 bases from V and 7 bases from J, with 15 bases between. This CDR3 has 15 residues. The CDR3 protein is CASSYGADRGQPQHF. The CDR3 nucleotides are TGTGCCAGCAGTTACGGAGCGGACCGCGGCCAGCCCCAGCATTTT.

V and J are TRBV7-7 and TRBJ2-3; a possible D gene is TRBD2 (6 bases). CDR3 length: 16 amino acids. Germline values: CDR1 SSHAT, CDR2 FNYEAQ (reference sequence). V was shortened by 7 bases and J by 0 bases, with 17 bases between the two germline ends. As DNA, the CDR3 is TGTGCCAGCATCGGAATAGCGGAGACTAGCACAGATACGCAGTATTTT. Translating it yields CASIGIAETSTDTQYF.

The chain is built from TRBV7-9 and TRBJ2-7; 9 bases line up with TRBD1. Germline CDR1 SEHNR, CDR2 FQNEAQ (reference sequence). The CDR3 has 15 amino acids. The J segment lost 3 bases and the V segment lost 4 bases, leaving 7 bases of the junction unmatched. Here the CDR3 DNA reads TGTGCCAGCAGCTCCACACAGGGGGCACTCTACGAGCAGTACTTC. Protein sequence: CASSSTQGALYEQYF.

The count of this clone is one. This chain uses TRBV11-2 with TRBJ2-5, with 8 bases that match TRBD2. Trimming took 5 bases from V and 1 from J; bases not matched to a gene: 6. Germline CDR1 is SGHAT and CDR2 is FQNNGV. This CDR3 is built from 15 residues. DNA for the CDR3: TGTGCCAGCAGCCAAGCGGGGGCCCCCCAAGAGACCCAGTACTTC. Its protein is CASSQAGAPQETQYF.

The genes are TRBV11-2 and TRBJ2-1, with a weak D call TRBD2 (5 bases). This CDR3 spans 16 amino acids. The V and J ends lost 6 bases and 0 bases respectively, with 15 bases between them. Germline V gives CDR1 SGHAT, CDR2 FQNNGV. The DNA for the CDR3 is TGTGCCAGCAGGGATAGGACGGGAAGCTCCTACAATGAGCAGTTCTTC. Protein sequence: CASRDRTGSSYNEQFF.

The chain recombines TRBV12-3 or TRBV12-4 with TRBJ2-1; D not certain. The CDR3 contains 13 residues. Trimming stripped 3 bases from V and 0 bases from J, with 3 bases between. DNA of the CDR3: TGTGCCAGCAGTTTCCTCTCCTACAATGAGCAGTTCTTC. It encodes CASSFLSYNEQFF.

The chain recombines TRBV29-1 with TRBJ1-1, with D tentatively TRBD1 (5 bases). V lost 7 bases and J lost 4, with 16 bases in between. The CDR3 is 13 residues long. Per the germline V gene, CDR1 is SQVTM and CDR2 is ANQGSEA. Written as DNA, the CDR3 is TGCAGCGCCGACCGGGACGGGGGCACTGAAGCTTTCTTT. Its translation: CSADRDGGTEAFF.